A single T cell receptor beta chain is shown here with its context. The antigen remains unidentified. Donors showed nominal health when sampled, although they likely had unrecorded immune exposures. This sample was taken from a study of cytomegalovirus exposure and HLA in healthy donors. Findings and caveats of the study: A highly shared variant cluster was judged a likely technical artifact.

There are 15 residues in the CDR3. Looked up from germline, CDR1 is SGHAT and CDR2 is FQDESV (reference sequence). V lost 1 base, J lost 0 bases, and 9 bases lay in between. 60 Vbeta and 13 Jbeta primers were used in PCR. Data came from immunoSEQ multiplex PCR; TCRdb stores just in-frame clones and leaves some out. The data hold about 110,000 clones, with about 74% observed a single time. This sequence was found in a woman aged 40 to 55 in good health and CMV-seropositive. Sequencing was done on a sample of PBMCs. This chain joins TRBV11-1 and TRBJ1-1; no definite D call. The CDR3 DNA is TGTGCCAGCAGCTTAGGGCAGACTATGAACACTGAAGCTTTCTTT. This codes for CASSLGQTMNTEAFF.